Shown below are 9 T cell receptor beta chains from a single sample sequenced in a study of CD4 T cells in relation to SARS-CoV-2 and coronaviruses. The protocol was immunoSEQ multiplex PCR, while the TCRdb copy is restricted to in-frame clones and leaves out a portion. Of roughly 26,000 clones in the sample, about 81% were seen once. The unexposed donors gave CD4+ T cells in about 2011-2019, prior to COVID-19. The cells were cultured for 10 days before CD4+ T cells were isolated. These receptors' targets are unknown. Specimen: CD4+ T cells from PBMCs, cultured in vitro. These receptors were obtained from a human donor in good health.

As DNA, the CDR3 is TGTGCCAGCAGTGAAGCCTGGGGACAGGGAAGCACTGAAGCTTTCTTT. This gives the protein CASSEAWGQGSTEAFF. This chain links TRBV6-1 with TRBJ1-1; TRBD1 matches 9 bases. The CDR3 loop spans 16 amino acids. Germline trimming cut 0 bases from V and 4 bases from J; bases unmatched to any gene: 6. CDR1 MNHNS and CDR2 SASEGT come from the germline V gene.

This clone was detected only a few times. The J gene is TRBJ1-1, the V gene TRBV7-2, with a tentative D call TRBD1 (5 bases). Germline loops: CDR1 SGHTA, CDR2 FQGNSA. CDR3 length: 15 amino acids. V shed 5 bases and J shed 10 bases, with 23 bases lying between them. Written as DNA, the CDR3 is TGTGCCAGCAGCCCTGGGGTGGCAGGGAACATTGTAGCTTTCTTT. It is translated as CASSPGVAGNIVAFF. The full variable domain, rest sourced from reference TRBV7-2 and TRBJ1-1, is GAGVSQSPSNKVTEKGKDVELRCDPISGHTALYWYRQSLGQGLEFLIYFQGNSAPDKSGLPSDRFSAERTGGSVSTLTIQRTQQEDSAVYLCASSPGVAGNIVAFFGQGTRLTVV.

The rearrangement uses TRBV18 and TRBJ2-7; a possible D gene is TRBD1 (6 bases). The CDR3 loop spans 14 amino acids. Trimming removed 6 bases from V and 0 bases from J, with 12 bases in between. Germline CDR1 is KGHSH and CDR2 is LQKENI. The CDR3 is CASSRTVDSYEQYF. In DNA, the CDR3 is TGTGCCAGCTCCCGGACAGTGGACTCCTACGAGCAGTACTTC.

The V call is TRBV18, the J call TRBJ2-1; TRBD2 matches 8 bases. The length of the CDR3 is 14 residues. Germline V CDR1 and CDR2: KGHSH, LQKENI. V shed 3 bases and J 6 bases; nucleotides not matched to a gene: 4. Here the CDR3 reads CASSPGGRSNEQFF. Here the CDR3 DNA reads TGTGCCAGCTCACCTGGCGGGAGGAGCAATGAGCAGTTCTTC.

The CDR3 sequence is CASSYGTSALNEQFF. CDR3 bases: TGTGCCAGCAGTTACGGGACTAGCGCCCTAAATGAGCAGTTCTTC. The chain has TRBV6-2 or TRBV6-3 and TRBJ2-1; 10 bases match TRBD2. The CDR3 covers 15 residues. J was trimmed by 7 bases and V by 2 bases; bases with no gene match: 5. Per the germline V gene, CDR1 is MNHEY and CDR2 is SVGEGT.

The genes are TRBV5-4 and TRBJ2-5, with 12 bases fitting TRBD2. CDR3 length: 16 amino acids. The germline CDR1 and CDR2 sequences are SGHNT and YYREEE (reference sequence). V was clipped by 4 bases and J by 1 base; unmatched bases: 5. CDR3 protein: CASSELAGGVQETQYF. CDR3 nucleotide sequence: TGTGCCAGCAGCGAACTAGCGGGGGGCGTCCAAGAGACCCAGTACTTC.

The table lists this clone with a few counts. The chain carries TRBV7-2 and TRBJ2-7, with D perhaps TRBD1 (6 bases). The CDR3 totals 15 residues. In germline, CDR1 is SGHTA, CDR2 FQGNSA. The ends were cut back, 1 base at V and 0 bases at J, with 10 bases in the middle. CDR3 coding DNA: TGTGCCAGCAGCTTAGGTGGACAGTCCTCCTACGAGCAGTACTTC. Its protein product is CASSLGGQSSYEQYF. Drawing the rest from reference TRBV7-2 and TRBJ2-7, the complete variable domain is GAGVSQSPSNKVTEKGKDVELRCDPISGHTALYWYRQSLGQGLEFLIYFQGNSAPDKSGLPSDRFSAERTGGSVSTLTIQRTQQEDSAVYLCASSLGGQSSYEQYFGPGTRLTVT.

DNA for the CDR3: TGTGCCAGCAGTTACAGTGACCAGCGGACCATATATTTT. This encodes CASSYSDQRTIYF. The chain is built from TRBV6-5 and TRBJ1-3; D gene unclear. This CDR3 region has 13 residues. Trimming shortened V by 2 bases and J by 10 bases, and 12 bases separated the two germline ends. Germline V gene data show CDR1 as MNHEY and CDR2 as SVGAGI.

The rearrangement uses TRBV6-6 and TRBJ2-2; D is unresolved. CDR3 length: 14 amino acids. Germline CDR1 is MNHNY and CDR2 is SVGAGI (reference sequence). V dropped 6 bases and J dropped 3 bases, with 11 bases sitting between them. CDR3 amino acids: CASSPSGYTGELFF. Here the CDR3 DNA reads TGTGCCAGCAGCCCTTCCGGGTACACCGGGGAGCTGTTTTTT.